This T cell receptor beta chain was profiled in a study of T cells after yellow fever vaccination. As to this clonotype: Its antigen is as yet unknown.

Study-wide points: Booster samples showed a return of most primary-vaccination clones (approximately 96% CD4, over 70% CD8).

TCRdb used MiXCR to reprocess the 5' RACE reads, holding one entry per CDR3 protein. This sample has under 500,000 distinct CDR3 sequences, with 18% found just once. The sequencing used PBMCs, collected before the yellow fever booster vaccination. The sequence was collected from a man younger than 30 who received the YFV17D yellow fever vaccine.

CDR3 in DNA: TGTGCCACCGGCTGGGGACTACCGCAAGATACGCAGTATTTT. This encodes CATGWGLPQDTQYF. The chain uses TRBV11-2 and TRBJ2-3; 7 positions agree with TRBD2. The germline V gene has CDR1 SGHAT and CDR2 FQNNGV. The CDR3 runs 14 residues. Trimming removed 10 bases from V and 5 bases from J; junction bases left unmatched: 12.